One sample yielded the 26 T cell receptor beta chains listed below, sequenced in a study of blood T cell repertoires in COVID-19. TCRdb's table, derived via immunoSEQ multiplex PCR, lists solely in-frame clones and lacks some. The sample includes 130,000 to 150,000 clones, approximately 85% of them seen just once. Sequencing was done on a sample of peripheral blood. Every receptor here comes from a woman aged 55-75 years with COVID-19, enrolled during active disease.

The chain joins TRBV5-4 to TRBJ2-2, with a weak D call TRBD2 (5 bases). The germline V and J ends were trimmed by 4 bases and 1 base, with 14 bases remaining between them. Germline lookup yields CDR1 SGHNT and CDR2 YYREEE (reference sequence). The CDR3 totals 16 residues. The CDR3 DNA follows: TGTGCCAGCAGCCAACCCGGGATCCGGAACACCGGGGAGCTGTTTTTT. Translating it yields CASSQPGIRNTGELFF.

This clone was counted a few times. V is TRBV6-2 or TRBV6-3 and J is TRBJ2-7; D may be TRBD1 (7 bases). Trimming pared 5 bases from V and 0 bases from J, leaving 11 bases between. CDR1 is MNHEY and CDR2 is SVGEGT in the germline V gene. This CDR3 has 14 amino acids. CDR3 loop: CASSNQGGSYEQYF. In DNA form, the CDR3 reads TGTGCCAGCAGTAATCAGGGGGGCTCCTACGAGCAGTACTTC.

This sequence joins TRBV7-9 and TRBJ2-2, with no clear D. The CDR3 covers 11 residues. Trimming removed 11 bases at V and 6 bases at J, with 10 bases between. Germline V CDR1 and CDR2: SEHNR, FQNEAQ (reference sequence). In DNA form, the CDR3 reads TGTGCCCAGCAGGCATCCGGGGAGCTGTTTTTT. Encoded protein: CAQQASGELFF.

This chain joins TRBV29-1 and TRBJ1-1; D is ambiguous. Germline CDR1 and CDR2: SQVTM and ANQGSEA. CDR3 length: 13 residues. Trimming removed 6 bases at V and 3 bases at J, with 14 bases between. The CDR3 region is CSVAIDGDTEAFF. The CDR3 DNA sequence: TGCAGCGTGGCCATAGACGGGGACACTGAAGCTTTCTTT.

The rearrangement uses TRBV25-1 and TRBJ2-3, with D tentatively TRBD2 (7 bases). The germline V and J ends were trimmed by 1 base and 0 bases, with 11 bases remaining between them. The CDR3 runs 16 residues. The germline V gene has CDR1 MGHDK and CDR2 SYGVNS. The chain's CDR3 is CASSEWTAGSTDTQYF. The CDR3 coding sequence is TGTGCCAGCAGTGAATGGACAGCGGGGAGCACAGATACGCAGTATTTT.

The chain recombines TRBV30 with TRBJ1-6; D possibly corresponds to TRBD1 (6 bases). The germline gives CDR1 GTSNPN, CDR2 SVGIG (reference sequence). This CDR3 has 11 residues. V lost 4 bases, J lost 18 bases, and 16 bases lay in between. The CDR3 loop reads CAWTQRGISHF. The CDR3 DNA sequence: TGTGCCTGGACCCAAAGGGGGATATCCCACTTT.

The chain combines TRBV5-1 with TRBJ2-1; 12 bases agree with TRBD2. From germline, CDR1 is SGHRS and CDR2 YFSETQ. V lost 2 bases and J lost 4; bases outside the gene matches: 7. The CDR3 has 17 amino acids. CDR3 region: CASSFRSSGGEYNEQFF. CDR3 nucleotides: TGCGCCAGCAGCTTTAGGTCTAGCGGGGGGGAATACAATGAGCAGTTCTTC.

The chain couples TRBV15 to TRBJ2-3; 8 bases line up with TRBD1. The CDR3 contains 20 residues. V lost 0 bases to trimming and J lost 1 base; unmatched junction nucleotides: 15. Per the germline V gene, CDR1 is LNHNV and CDR2 is YYDKDF (reference sequence). Written as DNA, the CDR3 is TGTGCCACCAGCAGAGATAAGACAGGGGTATTAGTCCGAGGCACAGATACGCAGTATTTT. Encoded protein: CATSRDKTGVLVRGTDTQYF.

The V call is TRBV9, the J call TRBJ2-5; 12 nucleotides agree with TRBD2. V lost 0 bases, J lost 0 bases, and 0 bases stayed unmatched. The CDR3 spans 16 residues. Germline CDR1 is SGDLS and CDR2 is YYNGEE. The CDR3 sequence: CASSVGTSGDQETQYF. In DNA, the CDR3 is TGTGCCAGCAGCGTAGGGACTAGCGGGGACCAAGAGACCCAGTACTTC.

The genes are TRBV7-9 and TRBJ1-2; 9 bases fit TRBD1. With V trimmed by 5 bases and J by 6 bases, 10 bases remained unmatched. Germline assignment: CDR1 SEHNR and CDR2 FQNEAQ (reference sequence). The CDR3 spans 15 residues. CDR3 residues: CASSGGTGFSDGYTF. The CDR3 DNA is TGTGCCAGCAGCGGGGGGACAGGGTTCTCCGATGGCTACACCTTC.

The genes are TRBV7-9 and TRBJ2-5, with 12 positions matching TRBD2. The germline V gene encodes CDR1 SEHNR and CDR2 FQNEAQ (reference sequence). V dropped 3 bases and J dropped 4; count of bases not matched to a gene: 3. The CDR3 spans 15 residues. The CDR3 DNA reads TGTGCCAGCAGCTTGCGACTAGCGGGGGTAGAGACCCAGTACTTC. Residues: CASSLRLAGVETQYF.

The V gene is TRBV5-1, the J gene TRBJ1-1, with 7 bases that match TRBD1. CDR1 and CDR2 (germline): SGHRS, YFSETQ. Germline trimming cut 3 bases from V and 1 base from J; bases unmatched to any gene: 3. This CDR3 has 14 amino acids. The CDR3 region has the DNA TGCGCCAGCAGCTGGGACAGAAGGAACACTGAAGCTTTCTTT. Protein sequence: CASSWDRRNTEAFF.

The chain joins TRBV4-2 to TRBJ1-5; weak D call: TRBD1 (6 bases). The germline V gene encodes CDR1 LGHNA and CDR2 YNFKEQ. The CDR3 consists of 16 residues. Trimming pared 1 base from V and 6 bases from J, leaving 16 bases between. The CDR3 sequence: CASSQVPNRDGQPQHF. The CDR3 DNA reads as TGTGCCAGCAGCCAAGTCCCCAACAGGGACGGTCAGCCCCAGCATTTT.

This sequence joins TRBV5-1 and TRBJ2-1, with TRBD2 matching over 12 bases. The CDR3 loop spans 15 amino acids. Germline trimming cut 2 bases from V and 5 bases from J; bases unmatched to any gene: 2. Germline V lookup: CDR1 SGHRS, CDR2 YFSETQ. CDR3 coding DNA: TGCGCCAGCAGCTTACTAGCGGGGGGAAACAATGAGCAGTTCTTC. Encoded protein: CASSLLAGGNNEQFF.

This chain links TRBV28 with TRBJ2-7, with 8 bases that match TRBD2. CDR1 and CDR2 (germline): MDHEN, SYDVKM. The CDR3 contains 14 residues. The trim removed 6 bases at V and 2 bases at J, leaving 6 bases unmatched. CDR3 in amino acids: CASRTPGLAYEQYF. In DNA form, the CDR3 reads TGTGCCAGCAGAACCCCGGGACTAGCCTACGAGCAGTACTTC. Together with reference TRBV28 and TRBJ2-7, the CDR3 gives the full variable domain: DVKVTQSSRYLVKRTGEKVFLECVQDMDHENMFWYRQDPGLGLRLIYFSYDVKMKEKGDIPEGYSVSREKKERFSLILESASTNQTSMYLCASRTPGLAYEQYFGPGTRLTVT.

J is TRBJ2-5 and V is TRBV6-5; possible D gene TRBD1, 5 bases. The CDR3 contains 16 residues. V lost 3 bases, J lost 1 base, and 15 bases lay in between. Germline V gene sequence: CDR1 MNHEY, CDR2 SVGAGI. CDR3 DNA: TGTGCCAGCAGTTATTCAACAGGAGACTTCCAAGAGACCCAGTACTTC. Its protein is CASSYSTGDFQETQYF.

This clone was seen more than once but under ten times. The chain employs TRBV7-8 and TRBJ1-2; the match to TRBD1 covers 8 bases. With 7 bases clipped from V and 4 bases from J, the junction kept 8 bases outside the gene matches. Germline V gene lookup returns CDR1 SGHVS and CDR2 FQNEAQ. This CDR3 is 14 amino acids long. CDR3 sequence (DNA): TGTGCCAGCAAACCGGACAGGGAATCCTATGGCTACACCTTC. It is translated as CASKPDRESYGYTF.

This clone was found a few times. This chain joins TRBV18 and TRBJ2-3; 13 nucleotides align to TRBD2. The V segment lost 6 bases and the J segment 2 bases; nucleotides outside the gene matches: 5. The germline V gene encodes CDR1 KGHSH and CDR2 LQKENI. This CDR3 has 16 residues. Written as DNA, the CDR3 is TGTGCCAGCTCTCAGACTAGCGGGGGGAACACAGATACGCAGTATTTT. Protein: CASSQTSGGNTDTQYF.

The V call is TRBV4-1, the J call TRBJ2-7; perhaps TRBD2 as D (6 bases). This CDR3 contains 16 residues. The V end lost 2 bases, the J end lost 1 base, and 15 bases lay between the germline ends. Germline-derived CDR1 and CDR2 are MGHRA and YSYEKL. The DNA for the CDR3 is TGCGCCAGCAGCCAATGGGTCGGGGGAGGTTCCTACGAGCAGTACTTC. Residues: CASSQWVGGGSYEQYF.

Only a few counts were recorded for this clone. The rearrangement links TRBV14 to TRBJ1-1; 7 bases are a match to TRBD1. The CDR3 has 15 residues. The junction had 5 bases not matched to a gene; V was cut back by 4 bases and J by 0 bases. Germline CDR1 SGHDN, CDR2 FVKESK. CDR3 nucleotide sequence: TGTGCCAGCAGCCCGGGACAGTACATGAACACTGAAGCTTTCTTT. Translation: CASSPGQYMNTEAFF.

The chain has TRBV5-1 and TRBJ1-1; 9 bases are a match to TRBD1. Germline assignment: CDR1 SGHRS and CDR2 YFSETQ. The CDR3 totals 16 residues. Trimming removed 5 bases from V and 3 bases from J; junction bases left unmatched: 11. The CDR3 DNA sequence: TGCGCCAGCAGAACAGGACAGGGGATTTTGGACACTGAAGCTTTCTTT. It is translated as CASRTGQGILDTEAFF.

The chain uses TRBV21-1 and TRBJ1-1; the DNA was not compared with TRBD1, the D call given in the table. TRBV21-1 constitutes a pseudogene. The length of the CDR3 is 18 residues. The DNA for the CDR3 is TGTGCCAGCGGCCCCTCCCCCGGGGGCCGATCAGGGGGGACTGAAGCTTTCTTT. Amino acid sequence: CASGPSPGGRSGGTEAFF.

The chain recombines TRBV18 with TRBJ1-1; TRBD1 matches at 10 bases. The V and J ends lost 3 bases and 1 base, in that order; junction bases with no gene match: 8. Germline CDR1 and CDR2: KGHSH and LQKENI. The CDR3 consists of 17 residues. The CDR3 protein is CASSPAGQGSGNTEAFF. CDR3 coding DNA: TGTGCCAGCTCACCGGCGGGACAGGGGAGCGGGAACACTGAAGCTTTCTTT.

V usage is TRBV5-1 and J usage is TRBJ2-7; TRBD1 matches 7 bases. V lost 2 bases to trimming and J lost 4 bases; unmatched junction nucleotides: 3. The CDR3 is 13 residues long. Germline V gene data show CDR1 as SGHRS and CDR2 as YFSETQ. CDR3 nucleotides: TGCGCCAGCAGCTTAGGGACAGAGTACGAGCAGTACTTC. Translated, it gives CASSLGTEYEQYF.

This clone was seen repeatedly, ten times or more. One end of the junction varies from germline; a read error may be responsible. The V call is TRBV7-7, the J call TRBJ2-3, with a possible D match to TRBD1 (6 bases). CDR1 and CDR2 from the germline V gene are SSHAT and FNYEAQ (reference sequence). The CDR3 runs 19 residues. CDR3 region: CASSLATSSDRLGLDTQYF. CDR3 nucleotide sequence: TGTGCTAGCAGCTTAGCAACTTCCTCCGACAGGCTCGGTCTAGATACGCAGTATTTT.

This clone was found once. The genes are TRBV5-1 and TRBJ2-5; 11 bases are a match to TRBD2. The CDR3 extends over 17 amino acids. Germline V lookup: CDR1 SGHRS, CDR2 YFSETQ. With V trimmed by 4 bases and J by 2 bases, 10 bases remained unmatched. The CDR3 coding sequence is TGCGCCAGCAGCCCACTACCCATAGCGGGGGGGCAAGAGACCCAGTACTTC. Translating it yields CASSPLPIAGGQETQYF.